A single sample gave rise to the 9 T cell receptor beta chains below, sequenced in a study of CD8 T cells in ankylosing spondylitis (dated by TCRdb to between 2016 and 2019). Receptor amplification or capture employed 5' RACE. The sample was run on an Illumina HiSeq 2500. TCRdb cleaned the public reads at Q25 with fastp, built clones with MiXCR and kept in-frame beta chains. When rows share a CDR3 protein, they turn into one entry using the most common DNA and genes. The sample contains 36,000 or so distinct CDR3 sequences, approximately 6% of them found a single time. Jointly, the top ten make up about 12% of the sample. Sequences were obtained from blood, either unsorted or a sorted T cell fraction (not recorded which). Every receptor here comes from a male donor with ankylosing spondylitis or in good health (not recorded which).

This clonotype was seen at least ten times. This chain joins TRBV7-2 and TRBJ1-5; tentative D call: TRBD1 (5 bases). This CDR3 has 15 residues. Trimming took off 4 bases at V and 2 bases at J, with 12 bases between the two ends. The germline CDR1 and CDR2 sequences are SGHTA and FQGNSA. The CDR3 loop is CASSSGTPGNQPQHF. CDR3 sequence (DNA): TGTGCCAGCAGCTCTGGGACCCCTGGCAATCAGCCCCAGCATTTT.

This clonotype was seen at least ten times. The J gene is TRBJ2-7, the V gene TRBV7-3; D unclear. Germline V gene data show CDR1 as SGHTA and CDR2 as FQGTGA. CDR3 length: 13 residues. V lost 0 bases, J lost 9 bases, and 12 bases lay in between. CDR3 loop: CASSLTSPSRQYF. The CDR3, as DNA: TGTGCCAGCAGCTTAACGTCCCCCTCTCGGCAGTACTTC.

This chain links TRBV6-6 with TRBJ2-3, with D hard to call. The germline V gene encodes CDR1 MNHNY and CDR2 SVGAGI (reference sequence). V was pared by 10 bases and J by 6 bases, with 11 bases between. The length of the CDR3 is 11 residues. In DNA, the CDR3 is TGTGCCACTTCCGCCTGGGATACGCAGTATTTT. Its translation is CATSAWDTQYF.

This clonotype has a count of ten or more. CDR3 residues: CASSPNPVTGRELFF. For the CDR3, the DNA is TGTGCCAGCAGCCCCAACCCGGTGACCGGCCGGGAGCTGTTTTTT. The chain is built from TRBV11-2 and TRBJ2-2; no reliable D call. Germline-derived CDR1 and CDR2 are SGHAT and FQNNGV. V lost 5 bases and J lost 9, with 19 bases in between. The CDR3 is 15 residues long.

This clonotype was recorded at least ten times. A read error may explain this, as a much larger clone is one base away. The chain couples TRBV20-1 to TRBJ1-6; tentatively, D is TRBD1 (6 bases). Germline loops: CDR1 DFQATT, CDR2 SNEGSKA (reference sequence). The CDR3 runs 15 residues. CDR3: CSARETGWDNSHLHF. CDR3 nucleotide sequence: TGCAGTGCTAGAGAGACAGGATGGGATAATTCACACCTCCACTTT.

This clonotype was detected many times. A much larger clonotype is one base distant, so this may be a read error. The chain uses TRBV9 and TRBJ2-2; unclear D gene. The germline V gene has CDR1 SGDLS and CDR2 YYNGEE. The CDR3 runs to 14 residues. The V end lost 0 bases, the J end lost 6 bases, and 9 bases lay between the germline ends. The CDR3 DNA is TGTGCCAGCAGCGTAGCGACAAACGCCGGGGAGCTGTTTTTT. Translation gives CASSVATNAGELFF.

This clonotype was counted many times. The chain links TRBV4-1 to TRBJ2-1; D not resolved. CDR1 and CDR2 from the germline V gene are MGHRA and YSYEKL. The CDR3 sequence is 16 residues long. Trimming stripped 1 base from V and 0 bases from J, with 10 bases between. Written as DNA, the CDR3 is TGCGCCAGCAGCCAAGTTGATCTAATCTCCTACAATGAGCAGTTCTTC. It codes for CASSQVDLISYNEQFF.

This clonotype came up many times. The CDR3 is CSVAYQGRVSTEAFF. The CDR3, as DNA: TGCAGCGTTGCGTATCAGGGTAGGGTGAGCACTGAAGCTTTCTTT. The chain employs TRBV29-1 and TRBJ1-1; a possible D gene is TRBD1 (5 bases). V was trimmed by 4 bases and J by 4 bases, leaving 19 bases between them. The CDR3 spans 15 residues. The V gene's germline CDR1 is SQVTM and CDR2 ANQGSEA. Supplemented by reference TRBV29-1 and TRBJ1-1, the full variable domain reads SAVISQKPSRDICQRGTSLTIQCQVDSQVTMMFWYRQQPGQSLTLIATANQGSEATYESGFVIDKFPISRPNLTFSTLTVSNMSPEDSSIYLCSVAYQGRVSTEAFFGQGTRLTVV.

This clonotype was found many times. V usage is TRBV7-9 and J usage is TRBJ1-6; no definite D call. The CDR3 consists of 15 residues. Germline V gives CDR1 SEHNR, CDR2 FQNEAQ (reference sequence). The ends were cut back, 1 base at V and 10 bases at J, with 14 bases in the middle. CDR3 amino acids: CASSLGAKAASPLHF. In DNA form, the CDR3 reads TGTGCCAGCAGCTTAGGGGCCAAGGCAGCGTCACCCCTCCACTTT. The full variable domain, with the rest looked up from reference TRBV7-9 and TRBJ1-6, is DTGVSQNPRHKITKRGQNVTFRCDPISEHNRLYWYRQTLGQGPEFLTYFQNEAQLEKSRLLSDRFSAERPKGSFSTLEIQRTEQGDSAMYLCASSLGAKAASPLHFGNGTRLTVT.